These T cell receptor beta chains were read from a single sample in a study of blood T cell repertoires in COVID-19. Data came from immunoSEQ multiplex PCR; TCRdb stores just in-frame clones and leaves some out. The sample consists of fewer than 400,000 clones, more than 85% of them appearing once. The sequenced sample consisted of PBMCs or T cells enriched from blood (not recorded which). The receptor set was obtained from a woman aged 25 to 39 who had been exposed to COVID-19. CDR3s include the opening cysteine and the closing phenylalanine or tryptophan. A D gene is named only where the DNA matches it firmly. A clone size is listed for some rows: how often the clone was seen (once, few, many), or a class if it is expanded.

d_call: .
j_call: TRBJ1-1
clone_size: .
v_call: TRBV9
cdr3_nt: TGTGCCAGCAGCGTACAACACGGGACTGAAGCTTTCTTT
cdr3_aa: CASSVQHGTEAFF

d_call: TRBD1
j_call: TRBJ1-2
clone_size: .
v_call: TRBV24-1
cdr3_nt: TGTGCCACCAGTGATATAACAGGGGACTATGGCTACACCTTC
cdr3_aa: CATSDITGDYGYTF

d_call: .
j_call: TRBJ1-2
clone_size: .
v_call: TRBV6-5
cdr3_nt: TGTGCCAGCAGTAATACAGGGTTTCTCGACTATGGCTACACCTTC
cdr3_aa: CASSNTGFLDYGYTF

d_call: .
j_call: TRBJ2-7
clone_size: .
v_call: TRBV18
cdr3_nt: TGTGCCAGCTCACCACCGGAGGACGAGCAGTACTTC
cdr3_aa: CASSPPEDEQYF

d_call: TRBD1
j_call: TRBJ1-1
clone_size: .
v_call: TRBV5-4
cdr3_nt: TGTGCCAGCAGCTTTGGACAGGCAATGAACACTGAAGCTTTCTTT
cdr3_aa: CASSFGQAMNTEAFF

d_call: .
j_call: TRBJ2-3
clone_size: once
v_call: TRBV15
cdr3_nt: TGTGCCACCAGCAGAGATGGGGTAGCGCCAGATACGCAGTATTTT
cdr3_aa: CATSRDGVAPDTQYF

d_call: TRBD1
j_call: TRBJ1-1
clone_size: .
v_call: TRBV4-3
cdr3_nt: TGCGCCAGCAGCCGTAGATCCGGGACAGCTATCACTGAAGCTTTCTTT
cdr3_aa: CASSRRSGTAITEAFF

d_call: .
j_call: TRBJ1-1
clone_size: .
v_call: TRBV6-5
cdr3_nt: TGTGCCAGCAGTATTGAAGGGAGGTGGACTGAAGCTTTCTTT
cdr3_aa: CASSIEGRWTEAFF

d_call: TRBD2
j_call: TRBJ2-7
clone_size: once
v_call: TRBV4-3
cdr3_nt: TGCGCCAGCAGCCAAGGGTATACGGGGGGGATATCTTACGAGCAGTACTTC
cdr3_aa: CASSQGYTGGISYEQYF

d_call: .
j_call: TRBJ1-2
clone_size: few
v_call: TRBV3-1/TRBV3-2
cdr3_nt: TGTGCCAGCAGCCAAGAAGCGGGAGACTATGGCTACACCTTC
cdr3_aa: CASSQEAGDYGYTF

d_call: .
j_call: TRBJ1-1
clone_size: .
v_call: TRBV7-9
cdr3_nt: TGTGCCAGCAGCTTAGCGACAGGCTTATTGATGAACACTGAAGCTTTCTTT
cdr3_aa: CASSLATGLLMNTEAFF

d_call: TRBD1
j_call: TRBJ1-4
clone_size: once
v_call: TRBV4-1
cdr3_nt: TGCGCCAGCAGCCGCCGCCGGGACAGCTTTAATGAAAAACTGTTTTTT
cdr3_aa: CASSRRRDSFNEKLFF

d_call: .
j_call: TRBJ2-7
clone_size: once
v_call: TRBV27
cdr3_nt: TGTGCCAGCAGTTCCCCTCTTTATAGGGGAGGCCACGAGCAGTACTTC
cdr3_aa: CASSSPLYRGGHEQYF

d_call: .
j_call: TRBJ2-7
clone_size: .
v_call: TRBV7-6
cdr3_nt: TGTGCCAGCAGCGGAGGGGCAGGTTGGAGAATCTCCTACGAGCAGTACTTC
cdr3_aa: CASSGGAGWRISYEQYF

d_call: .
j_call: TRBJ1-1
clone_size: .
v_call: TRBV5-4
cdr3_nt: TGTGCCAGCAGCTTGCGAGCGAACACTGAAGCTTTCTTT
cdr3_aa: CASSLRANTEAFF

d_call: .
j_call: TRBJ1-5
clone_size: .
v_call: TRBV6-5
cdr3_nt: TGTGCCAGCCAATCAAGCGGTCAGCCCCAGCATTTT
cdr3_aa: CASQSSGQPQHF

d_call: .
j_call: TRBJ1-4
clone_size: .
v_call: TRBV24-1
cdr3_nt: TGTGCCACCAGTGATCCGGGTGCAACTAATGAAAAACTGTTTTTT
cdr3_aa: CATSDPGATNEKLFF

d_call: TRBD1
j_call: TRBJ1-2
clone_size: .
v_call: TRBV19
cdr3_nt: TGTGCCAGTAGTAGCGACAGGGGGCGAGTGGATGGCTACACCTTC
cdr3_aa: CASSSDRGRVDGYTF

d_call: .
j_call: TRBJ1-1
clone_size: once
v_call: TRBV18
cdr3_nt: TGTGCCAGCTCACGACGGGGGGGCGAAGCTTTCTTT
cdr3_aa: CASSRRGGEAFF

d_call: TRBD1
j_call: TRBJ1-6
clone_size: .
v_call: TRBV27
cdr3_nt: TGTGCCAGCAGTTCACACCGGGACAGGGGGCGTCTATCTAATTCACCCCTCCACTTT
cdr3_aa: CASSSHRDRGRLSNSPLHF

d_call: TRBD2
j_call: TRBJ2-1
clone_size: .
v_call: TRBV29-1
cdr3_nt: TGCAGCGTTGGTTGGAGCGGGGGGGCCTCCGCTCACATCTTC
cdr3_aa: CSVGWSGGASAHIF

d_call: .
j_call: TRBJ2-1
clone_size: once
v_call: TRBV6-5
cdr3_nt: TGTGCCAGCAGTTCCCCGGGTCGGGGTGAGCAGTTCTTC
cdr3_aa: CASSSPGRGEQFF

d_call: .
j_call: TRBJ2-7
clone_size: once
v_call: TRBV7-9
cdr3_nt: TGTGCCAGCAGCTTAGTCGGACACTCCTACGAGCAGTACTTC
cdr3_aa: CASSLVGHSYEQYF

d_call: .
j_call: TRBJ2-3
clone_size: .
v_call: TRBV21-1
cdr3_nt: TGTGCCAGCAGCAAGCAATTAGCGGGCGGGACAGATACGCAGTATTTT
cdr3_aa: CASSKQLAGGTDTQYF

d_call: TRBD1
j_call: TRBJ2-2
clone_size: .
v_call: TRBV5-6
cdr3_nt: TGTGCCAGCAGCTTGGCCGGGGACAGGGGGCCCGGGGAGCTGTTTTTT
cdr3_aa: CASSLAGDRGPGELFF

d_call: .
j_call: TRBJ1-6
clone_size: .
v_call: TRBV6-1
cdr3_nt: TGTGCCAGCAGTGAATCTCGGACAGTTAAGGCTTCACCCCTCCACTTT
cdr3_aa: CASSESRTVKASPLHF

d_call: TRBD1
j_call: TRBJ1-1
clone_size: few
v_call: TRBV5-8
cdr3_nt: TGTGCCAGCCACTCGGGACAGTCTGAAGCTTTCTTT
cdr3_aa: CASHSGQSEAFF

d_call: .
j_call: TRBJ2-7
clone_size: .
v_call: TRBV5-1
cdr3_nt: TGCGCCAGCAGTATCCAGGATCCCTCCTACGAGCAGTACTTC
cdr3_aa: CASSIQDPSYEQYF

d_call: .
j_call: TRBJ2-1
clone_size: .
v_call: TRBV7-9
cdr3_nt: TGTGCCAGCAGCTTATCCCGCTACAATGAGCAGTTCTTC
cdr3_aa: CASSLSRYNEQFF

d_call: TRBD1
j_call: TRBJ1-2
clone_size: once
v_call: TRBV19
cdr3_nt: TGTGCCAGTAGTACTGGACAGGGCGGTCCCTATGGCTACACCTTC
cdr3_aa: CASSTGQGGPYGYTF

d_call: TRBD2
j_call: TRBJ2-7
clone_size: .
v_call: TRBV3-1/TRBV3-2
cdr3_nt: TGTGCCAGCAGCGCCACGGCGCGGGGGGGCCTCTACGAGCAGTACTTC
cdr3_aa: CASSATARGGLYEQYF

d_call: .
j_call: TRBJ1-5
clone_size: .
v_call: TRBV13
cdr3_nt: TGTGCCAGCAGCCAGGCCAATCAGCCCCAGCATTTT
cdr3_aa: CASSQANQPQHF

d_call: TRBD1
j_call: TRBJ2-2
clone_size: .
v_call: TRBV5-1
cdr3_nt: TGCGCCAGCAGCTTCACCAGGACAGGGAACACCGGGGAGCTGTTTTTT
cdr3_aa: CASSFTRTGNTGELFF

d_call: .
j_call: TRBJ2-7
clone_size: .
v_call: TRBV7-9
cdr3_nt: TGTGCCAGCAGCTTAGACAGCCACAACGAGCAGTACTTC
cdr3_aa: CASSLDSHNEQYF

d_call: .
j_call: TRBJ1-5
clone_size: .
v_call: TRBV10-3
cdr3_nt: TGTGCCACGGATCCCACAGGGAGCCAGCCCCAGCATTTT
cdr3_aa: CATDPTGSQPQHF

d_call: .
j_call: TRBJ1-6
clone_size: .
v_call: TRBV27
cdr3_nt: TGTGCCAGCAGCACTCCCGACAGGACCTCACCCCTCCACTTT
cdr3_aa: CASSTPDRTSPLHF

d_call: TRBD1
j_call: TRBJ1-1
clone_size: .
v_call: TRBV5-4
cdr3_nt: TGTGCCAGCAGCGTTCCTCCGGGACAGGGGAACACTGAAGCTTTCTTT
cdr3_aa: CASSVPPGQGNTEAFF

d_call: .
j_call: TRBJ1-2
clone_size: .
v_call: TRBV5-1
cdr3_nt: TGCGCCAGCAGCTTGGATTGGGGGGGATACTATGGCTACACCTTC
cdr3_aa: CASSLDWGGYYGYTF

d_call: TRBD1
j_call: TRBJ1-2
clone_size: .
v_call: TRBV27
cdr3_nt: TGTGCCAGCAGTTTATTGGGTGGGACAGGTCCCCAGGGGTATGGCTACACCTTC
cdr3_aa: CASSLLGGTGPQGYGYTF

d_call: TRBD1
j_call: TRBJ2-2
clone_size: .
v_call: TRBV6-2/TRBV6-3
cdr3_nt: TGTGCCAGCAGTGACAGGGGTGGCGGGGAGCTGTTTTTT
cdr3_aa: CASSDRGGGELFF

d_call: .
j_call: TRBJ1-5
clone_size: .
v_call: TRBV4-1
cdr3_nt: TGCGCCAGCAGCCAGGCAGACACGTATAGCAATCAGCCCCAGCATTTT
cdr3_aa: CASSQADTYSNQPQHF

d_call: .
j_call: TRBJ1-4
clone_size: .
v_call: TRBV6-1
cdr3_nt: TGTGCCAGCAGTGAATTGACAGGATACGAAAAACTGTTTTTT
cdr3_aa: CASSELTGYEKLFF

d_call: TRBD1
j_call: TRBJ2-7
clone_size: .
v_call: TRBV4-1
cdr3_nt: TGCGCCAGCAGCCAAGGGGACAGGGATAGGGAGCAGTACTTC
cdr3_aa: CASSQGDRDREQYF

d_call: .
j_call: TRBJ1-6
clone_size: .
v_call: TRBV3-1/TRBV3-2
cdr3_nt: TGTGCCAGCAGCCAGGGCCCTACCCTCCACTTT
cdr3_aa: CASSQGPTLHF

d_call: .
j_call: TRBJ2-3
clone_size: .
v_call: TRBV4-2
cdr3_nt: TGTGCCAGCAGCCAAGGGGCAGGAGGACCAGATACGCAGTATTTT
cdr3_aa: CASSQGAGGPDTQYF

d_call: .
j_call: TRBJ2-3
clone_size: once
v_call: TRBV7-6
cdr3_nt: TGTGCCAGCAGCTTAACAGACCTAAGGGGTACGCAGTATTTT
cdr3_aa: CASSLTDLRGTQYF

d_call: .
j_call: TRBJ2-2
clone_size: .
v_call: TRBV5-1
cdr3_nt: TGCGCCAGCAGCTTAACCGGGAACACCGGGGAGCTGTTTTTT
cdr3_aa: CASSLTGNTGELFF

d_call: .
j_call: TRBJ1-1
clone_size: once
v_call: TRBV18
cdr3_nt: TGTGCCACCGGGGTGAACACTGAAGCTTTCTTT
cdr3_aa: CATGVNTEAFF

d_call: .
j_call: TRBJ1-6
clone_size: few
v_call: TRBV3-1/TRBV3-2
cdr3_nt: TGTGCCAGCAGCCAAGGACAGTACAATTCACCCCTCCACTTT
cdr3_aa: CASSQGQYNSPLHF

d_call: TRBD2
j_call: TRBJ2-7
clone_size: .
v_call: TRBV9
cdr3_nt: TGTGCCAGCAGCGCCCGGGGGGGCCGCCACGAGCAGTACTTC
cdr3_aa: CASSARGGRHEQYF

d_call: TRBD2
j_call: TRBJ2-7
clone_size: .
v_call: TRBV7-6
cdr3_nt: TGTGCCAGCAGCCCTCGGGGAGCGGGGGGATCCTACGAGCAGTACTTC
cdr3_aa: CASSPRGAGGSYEQYF

d_call: TRBD2
j_call: TRBJ2-1
clone_size: once
v_call: TRBV25-1
cdr3_nt: TGTGCCAGCAGTGCCCCGCCCAGACTAGCGAGGGGTGAGCAGTTCTTC
cdr3_aa: CASSAPPRLARGEQFF

d_call: TRBD1
j_call: TRBJ1-2
clone_size: .
v_call: TRBV5-1
cdr3_nt: TGCGCCAGCGGATCGACAGGGGGAAACTATGGCTACACCTTC
cdr3_aa: CASGSTGGNYGYTF

d_call: TRBD1
j_call: TRBJ1-1
clone_size: .
v_call: TRBV10-3
cdr3_nt: TGTGCCATCAAGATCGGGGACAGAGAGAATGCTAACACTGAAGCTTTCTTT
cdr3_aa: CAIKIGDRENANTEAFF

d_call: .
j_call: TRBJ2-7
clone_size: .
v_call: TRBV6-5
cdr3_nt: TGTGCCAGCAGAACTGGGCAGGGGCGCCTCTACGAGCAGTACTTC
cdr3_aa: CASRTGQGRLYEQYF